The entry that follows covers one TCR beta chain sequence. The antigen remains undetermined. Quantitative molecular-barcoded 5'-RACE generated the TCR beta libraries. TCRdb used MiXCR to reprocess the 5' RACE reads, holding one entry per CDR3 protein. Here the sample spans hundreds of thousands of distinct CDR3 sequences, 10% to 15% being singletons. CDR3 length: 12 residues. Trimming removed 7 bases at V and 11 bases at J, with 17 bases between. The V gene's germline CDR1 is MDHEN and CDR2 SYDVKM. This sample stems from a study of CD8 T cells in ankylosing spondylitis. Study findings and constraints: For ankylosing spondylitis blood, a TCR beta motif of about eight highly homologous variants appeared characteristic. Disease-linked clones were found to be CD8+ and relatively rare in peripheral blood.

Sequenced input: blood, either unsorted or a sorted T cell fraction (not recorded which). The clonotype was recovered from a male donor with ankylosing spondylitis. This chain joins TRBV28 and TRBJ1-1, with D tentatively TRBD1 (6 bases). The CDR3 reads CASISRGEWAFF. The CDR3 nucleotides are TGTGCCAGCATTAGCAGGGGCGAGTGGGCTTTCTTT.